This T cell receptor beta chain was sequenced during a study of blood T cell repertoires in COVID-19. This clone was observed a handful of times. Assay: immunoSEQ multiplex PCR; the TCRdb copy retains only in-frame clones and omits some. The data hold 200,000 to 250,000 clones, with around four fifths observed a single time. The receptor was derived from an elderly woman with active or convalescent COVID-19. Sequencing was performed on peripheral blood.

CDR3 in DNA: TGTGCCAGCAGCTGGTCCGGGACAGGGTACCAGCGGGGTGGGTACGAGCAGTACTTC. Residues: CASSWSGTGYQRGGYEQYF. This chain uses TRBV7-2 with TRBJ2-7; 9 positions match TRBD1. Per the germline V gene, CDR1 is SGHTA and CDR2 is FQGNSA. The CDR3 loop spans 19 amino acids. The trim removed 4 bases at V and 4 bases at J, leaving 20 bases unmatched.